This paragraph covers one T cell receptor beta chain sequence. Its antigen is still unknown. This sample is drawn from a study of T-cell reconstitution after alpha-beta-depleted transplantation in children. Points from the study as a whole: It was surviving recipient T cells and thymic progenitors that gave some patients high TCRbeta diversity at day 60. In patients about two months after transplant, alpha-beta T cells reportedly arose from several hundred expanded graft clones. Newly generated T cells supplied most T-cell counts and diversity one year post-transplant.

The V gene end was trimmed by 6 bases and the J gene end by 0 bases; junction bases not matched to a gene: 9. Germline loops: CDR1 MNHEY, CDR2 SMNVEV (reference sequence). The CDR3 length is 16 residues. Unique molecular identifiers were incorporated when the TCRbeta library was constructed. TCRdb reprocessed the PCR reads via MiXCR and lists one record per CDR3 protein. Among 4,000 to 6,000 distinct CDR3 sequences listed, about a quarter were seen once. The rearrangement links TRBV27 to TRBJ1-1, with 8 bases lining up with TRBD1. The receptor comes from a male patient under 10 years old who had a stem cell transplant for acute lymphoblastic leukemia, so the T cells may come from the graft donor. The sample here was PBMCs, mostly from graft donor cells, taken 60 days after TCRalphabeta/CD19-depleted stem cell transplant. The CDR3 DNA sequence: TGTGCCAGCAGCCCATCCTGGACAGGGATGAACACTGAAGCTTTCTTT. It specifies CASSPSWTGMNTEAFF.